The 27 T cell receptor beta chains below were found in one sample sequenced in a study of blood T cells in healthy people across ages (dated by TCRdb to the mid-2010s). Library preparation employed 5' RACE. Reads for this sample came from an Illumina HiSeq 2500. The second PCR ran for about 6 to 11 cycles and used a J-beta primer mix along with a sample-barcoded 5' primer. TCRdb itself trimmed the public reads at Q25 with fastp, ran MiXCR and retained productive beta chains. Rows matching on CDR3 protein sequence are summarized as one entry with the most common DNA and genes. The sample data list roughly 800,000 distinct CDR3 sequences, and about three fifths of these were observed just once. 20% to 25% of the sample comes from the top ten. The sample taken for sequencing was blood. These receptors were obtained from a man younger than 40 in good health.

This chain connects TRBV6-6 to TRBJ2-1; 8 positions agree with TRBD1. Germline CDR1 and CDR2: MNHNY and SVGAGI (reference sequence). There are 15 residues in the CDR3. V lost 7 bases and J lost 3; bases outside the gene matches: 8. DNA for the CDR3: TGTGCCAGCACGCTAGGGACAGGCCGCTACAATGAGCAGTTCTTC. It specifies CASTLGTGRYNEQFF.

The chain combines TRBV21-1 with TRBJ2-1; the table's TRBD1 call for D was not verified on the DNA. TRBV21-1 is listed as a pseudogene. This CDR3 comprises 15 residues. CDR3 region: CASIESTGQVDEQFF. CDR3 bases: TGTGCCAGCATTGAATCAACAGGGCAGGTCGATGAGCAGTTCTTC.

CDR3 DNA sequence: TGCAGCGTTACGGGGACTAACCCCATACGTGCTTACAATGAGCAGTTCTTC. Translating gives CSVTGTNPIRAYNEQFF. This chain links TRBV29-1 with TRBJ2-1; 7 bases match TRBD2. This CDR3 comprises 17 residues. V lost 5 bases, J lost 4 bases, and 17 bases stayed unmatched. Germline V gene data show CDR1 as SQVTM and CDR2 as ANQGSEA.

The CDR3 loop reads CAISESGQALANTGELFF. In DNA form, the CDR3 reads TGTGCCATCAGTGAGTCGGGCCAGGCCCTCGCGAACACCGGGGAGCTGTTTTTT. The chain uses TRBV10-3 and TRBJ2-2; the D is unclear. V lost 0 bases and J lost 0, with 14 bases in between. The CDR3 spans 18 residues. Per the germline V gene, CDR1 is ENHRY and CDR2 is SYGVKD.

This clonotype was found once. The V gene is TRBV20-1, the J gene TRBJ2-3; 8 bases are a match to TRBD2. J was trimmed by 5 bases and V by 1 base; bases with no gene match: 5. In germline, CDR1 is DFQATT, CDR2 SNEGSKA (reference sequence). The CDR3 sequence is 14 residues long. Written as DNA, the CDR3 is TGCAGTGCTAGAGTTCGGGGGGGAATAGATACGCAGTATTTT. Translated, it gives CSARVRGGIDTQYF.

The chain is built from TRBV5-6 and TRBJ2-2; D is uncertain. This CDR3 is 12 amino acids long. The germline V gene encodes CDR1 SGHDT and CDR2 YYEEEE. The ends were cut back, 0 bases at V and 9 bases at J, with 6 bases in the middle. The CDR3 protein is CASSLAGRELFF. As DNA, the CDR3 is TGTGCCAGCAGCTTGGCTGGACGGGAGCTGTTTTTT. Full variable domain (rest looked up from reference TRBV5-6 and TRBJ2-2): DAGVTQSPTHLIKTRGQQVTLRCSPKSGHDTVSWYQQALGQGPQFIFQYYEEEERQRGNFPDRFSGHQFPNYSSELNVNALLLGDSALYLCASSLAGRELFFGEGSRLTVL.

The CDR3 DNA reads TGTGCCAGCAAATTGACCTCACCAGGATCGACGCAGTATTTT. Translated: CASKLTSPGSTQYF. The chain recombines TRBV5-6 with TRBJ2-3; D unclear. This CDR3 has 14 amino acids. V lost 6 bases and J lost 9, with 20 bases in between. Germline CDR1 SGHDT, CDR2 YYEEEE.

This chain connects TRBV25-1 to TRBJ1-2; D possibly corresponds to TRBD1 (5 bases). There are 16 residues in the CDR3. The V end was cut by 3 bases, the J end by 1 base, with 15 bases between. Germline V gene lookup returns CDR1 MGHDK and CDR2 SYGVNS. CDR3 sequence (DNA): TGTGCCAGCAGTGAGGGCTCCGGGGCCCTTAACTATGGCTACACCTTC. Its protein product is CASSEGSGALNYGYTF.

The gene calls are TRBV29-1 and TRBJ2-7, with 15 bases fitting TRBD2. V gave up 3 bases and J gave up 4 bases; unmatched junction bases: 4. CDR3 length: 15 residues. Germline-derived CDR1 and CDR2 are SQVTM and ANQGSEA. CDR3 protein: CSVEGTSGGQYEQYF. Written as DNA, the CDR3 is TGCAGCGTTGAGGGGACTAGCGGGGGGCAGTACGAGCAGTACTTC.

This clonotype came up a few times. The rearrangement uses TRBV7-9 and TRBJ2-1; the D call may be TRBD1 or TRBD2 (5 bases each). Trimming pared 11 bases from V and 9 bases from J, leaving 14 bases between. This CDR3 contains 11 residues. CDR1 SEHNR and CDR2 FQNEAQ come from the germline V gene (reference sequence). The CDR3 sequence: CAARGEVEQFF. The DNA for the CDR3 is TGTGCCGCGAGAGGGGAAGTTGAGCAGTTCTTC.

This clonotype was recorded a few times. The rearrangement joins TRBV12-3 or TRBV12-4 to TRBJ2-7; D perhaps matches TRBD2 (6 bases). Trimming left V 7 bases short and J 4 bases short, with 14 bases between. CDR3 length: 13 residues. The DNA for the CDR3 is TGTGCCAGCAACCTCGCAGGAGGGTACGAGCAGTACTTC. It is translated as CASNLAGGYEQYF.

The V call is TRBV9, the J call TRBJ2-3, with a possible D match to TRBD2 (6 bases). The V gene lost 4 bases and the J gene lost 5 bases, with 14 bases spanning the gap. The germline CDR1 and CDR2 sequences are SGDLS and YYNGEE. The CDR3 is 14 residues long. The CDR3 spells CASSITGAVDTQYF. As DNA, the CDR3 is TGTGCCAGCAGCATCACGGGAGCGGTAGATACGCAGTATTTT. The complete variable domain, with remaining parts taken from reference TRBV9 and TRBJ2-3, reads DSGVTQTPKHLITATGQRVTLRCSPRSGDLSVYWYQQSLDQGLQFLIQYYNGEERAKGNILERFSAQQFPDLHSELNLSSLELGDSALYFCASSITGAVDTQYFGPGTRLTVL.

The chain employs TRBV11-2 and TRBJ2-4, with D possibly called TRBD1 or TRBD2 (5 bases each). The last part of the DNA fits TRBJ2-7 better; the J call may be wrong. This CDR3 comprises 14 residues. Germline loops: CDR1 SGHAT, CDR2 FQNNGV. In DNA form, the CDR3 reads TGTGCCAGCAGCCTTCAGGGAGCGGTCGGCGAGCAGTACTTC. It yields the protein CASSLQGAVGEQYF.

The chain is built from TRBV12-3 or TRBV12-4 and TRBJ1-2; D is uncertain. This CDR3 is 13 amino acids long. V lost 3 bases and J lost 7, with 12 bases in between. CDR3 sequence reads: CASSLGKGLGYTF. In DNA, the CDR3 is TGTGCCAGCAGTTTGGGAAAAGGACTTGGCTACACCTTC.

This chain connects TRBV29-1 to TRBJ1-2; TRBD1 might be the D (6 bases). CDR1 is SQVTM and CDR2 is ANQGSEA in the germline V gene. The CDR3 length is 12 residues. The ends were cut back, 8 bases at V and 4 bases at J, with 14 bases in the middle. DNA of the CDR3: TGCAGCTATGAACTAGGGGGCTATGGCTACACCTTC. It is translated as CSYELGGYGYTF.

Regarding this clonotype: A read error may account for a junction end that differs from germline. The chain combines TRBV20-1 with TRBJ2-1; either TRBD1 or TRBD2 may supply D (5 bases each). This CDR3 contains 16 residues. The germline V gene encodes CDR1 DFQATT and CDR2 SNEGSKA (reference sequence). The DNA for the CDR3 is TGCAGTGCTAGAGATGCGAAGTCCGGGACCCACAATGAGCGGTTCTTC. It translates to CSARDAKSGTHNERFF.

As concerns this clonotype: The junction does not match germline at one end; this may be a read error. The gene calls are TRBV6-5 and TRBJ2-3, with TRBD2 matching 14 bases. The CDR3 consists of 18 residues. Germline CDR1 and CDR2: MNHEY and SVGAGI. CDR3: CAGSYGLAGGYSTDTQYF. Written as DNA, the CDR3 is TGTGCCGGCAGTTACGGACTAGCGGGAGGCTATAGCACAGATACGCAGTATTTT.

CDR3 DNA: TGTGCCAGCAGTTACTCGCGGCGAGCTTATGGCTACACCTTC. Protein product: CASSYSRRAYGYTF. The rearrangement uses TRBV6-5 and TRBJ1-2; D not certain. There are 14 residues in the CDR3. V lost 0 bases and J 5 bases, leaving 10 bases between the germline ends. CDR1 is MNHEY, CDR2 SVGAGI, per germline.

This chain connects TRBV7-2 to TRBJ1-4; D is undetermined. This CDR3 comprises 17 residues. Trimming removed 2 bases from V and 4 bases from J, with 17 bases in between. Germline lookup yields CDR1 SGHTA and CDR2 FQGNSA. DNA of the CDR3: TGTGCCAGCAGCTTAACTGGAACGTCGAGTTATAATGAAAAACTGTTTTTT. This encodes CASSLTGTSSYNEKLFF.

This clonotype was seen only a few times. The chain carries TRBV6-1 and TRBJ2-1, with D perhaps matching TRBD2 (6 bases). Trimming pared 6 bases from V and 3 bases from J, leaving 15 bases between. This CDR3 comprises 15 residues. Germline V gives CDR1 MNHNS, CDR2 SASEGT. CDR3 loop: CASREGTAGYNEQFF. CDR3 nucleotides: TGTGCCAGCAGGGAGGGTACGGCCGGCTACAATGAGCAGTTCTTC.

The rearrangement links TRBV6-6 to TRBJ1-2; D not resolved. V dropped 0 bases and J dropped 4 bases, with 6 bases sitting between them. CDR1 is MNHNY, CDR2 SVGAGI, per germline (reference sequence). CDR3 length: 13 amino acids. This CDR3 reads CASSYSPAYGYTF. The DNA of the CDR3 is TGTGCCAGCAGTTACTCCCCAGCCTATGGCTACACCTTC.

There are many counts of this clonotype. The chain uses TRBV5-1 and TRBJ2-1; the D call may be TRBD1 or TRBD2 (5 bases each). Per germline, CDR1 SGHRS and CDR2 YFSETQ. The CDR3 runs to 14 residues. V was cut by 0 bases and J by 6 bases, with 10 bases left in between. CDR3 sequence (DNA): TGCGCCAGCAGCTTGGGTGAGGGGATCAATGAGCAGTTCTTC. Amino acid sequence: CASSLGEGINEQFF. Drawing the rest from reference TRBV5-1 and TRBJ2-1, the complete variable domain is KAGVTQTPRYLIKTRGQQVTLSCSPISGHRSVSWYQQTPGQGLQFLFEYFSETQRNKGNFPGRFSGRQFSNSRSEMNVSTLELGDSALYLCASSLGEGINEQFFGPGTRLTVL.

This chain links TRBV29-1 with TRBJ2-5; D is possibly TRBD1 or TRBD2 (5 bases each). The germline V gene encodes CDR1 SQVTM and CDR2 ANQGSEA. V lost 6 bases to trimming and J lost 0 bases, with 5 bases between them. CDR3 size: 11 residues. The CDR3 DNA follows: TGCAGCGTGGGGGACCAAGAGACCCAGTACTTC. As protein: CSVGDQETQYF.

The rearrangement links TRBV3-1 to TRBJ2-1, with TRBD2 as a possible D gene (5 bases). Germline values: CDR1 LGHDT, CDR2 YNNKEL (reference sequence). This CDR3 has 17 amino acids. V lost 4 bases and J lost 0, with 16 bases in between. The chain's CDR3 is CASSPEGLGFSYNEQFF. The CDR3 bases are TGTGCCAGCAGCCCAGAGGGCTTAGGGTTCTCCTACAATGAGCAGTTCTTC.

The chain links TRBV4-3 to TRBJ2-1; D may be TRBD2 (7 bases). Per the germline V gene, CDR1 is LGHNA and CDR2 is YSLEER. This CDR3 spans 15 amino acids. The germline V and J ends were trimmed by 4 bases and 7 bases, with 17 bases remaining between them. CDR3 nucleotides: TGCGCCAGCAGCCTAGGACTAGGAGGGGGGAATGAGCAGTTCTTC. Its protein product is CASSLGLGGGNEQFF.

The rearrangement links TRBV20-1 to TRBJ2-3, with 16 bases lining up with TRBD2. The CDR3 length is 18 residues. From germline, CDR1 is DFQATT and CDR2 SNEGSKA (reference sequence). V gave up 6 bases and J gave up 4 bases; unmatched junction bases: 13. The CDR3 loop reads CSAEGTSGRAELSDTQYF. The CDR3 coding sequence is TGCAGTGCCGAAGGGACTAGCGGGAGGGCCGAGTTATCAGATACGCAGTATTTT.

The chain couples TRBV5-1 to TRBJ1-6; D uncertain. From germline, CDR1 is SGHRS and CDR2 YFSETQ. There are 15 residues in the CDR3. The V end was cut by 3 bases, the J end by 1 base, with 8 bases between. CDR3 bases: TGCGCCAGCAGCTCTGACGGGTCCTATAATTCACCCCTCCACTTT. Residues: CASSSDGSYNSPLHF.